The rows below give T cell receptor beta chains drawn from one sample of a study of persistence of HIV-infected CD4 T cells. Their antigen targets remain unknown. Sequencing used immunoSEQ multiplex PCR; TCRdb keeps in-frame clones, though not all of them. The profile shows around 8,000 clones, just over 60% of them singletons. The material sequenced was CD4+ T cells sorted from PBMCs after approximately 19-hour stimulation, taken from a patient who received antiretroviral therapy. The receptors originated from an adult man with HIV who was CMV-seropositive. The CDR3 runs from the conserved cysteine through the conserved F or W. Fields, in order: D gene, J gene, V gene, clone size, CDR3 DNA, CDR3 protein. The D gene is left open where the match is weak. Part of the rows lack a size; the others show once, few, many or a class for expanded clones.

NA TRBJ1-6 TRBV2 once TGTGCCAGCAGTGAACAGGCGTATAATTCACCCCTCCACTTT CASSEQAYNSPLHF
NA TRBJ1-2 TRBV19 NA TGTGCCAGTAGTATCCCTCCTGGGACGGATTTAAAAAGAGGCTACACCTTC CASSIPPGTDLKRGYTF
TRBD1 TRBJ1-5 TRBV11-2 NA TGTGCCAGCAGCTCGAACCGGGGACAGGGTTCTCAGCCCCAGCATTTT CASSSNRGQGSQPQHF
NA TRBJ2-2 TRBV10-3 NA TGTGCCATCCGTGGCGGGGCGAACACCGGGGAGCTGTTTTTT CAIRGGANTGELFF
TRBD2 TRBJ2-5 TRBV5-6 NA TGTGCCAGCAGCCCTATTACGGGACTAGAAGAGACCCAGTACTTC CASSPITGLEETQYF
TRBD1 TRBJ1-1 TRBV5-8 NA TGTGCCAGCAGACTCCGGGACAGTGAAGCTTTCTTT CASRLRDSEAFF
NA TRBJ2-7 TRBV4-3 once TGCGCCAGCAGCCAGGATTCCGAAGCTGGCTACGAGCAGTACTTC CASSQDSEAGYEQYF
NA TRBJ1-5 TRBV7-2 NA TGTGCCAGCAGCCCCGGGACTGTCGCAGCCGTTCAGCCCCAGCATTTT CASSPGTVAAVQPQHF
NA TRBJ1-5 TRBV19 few TGTGCCAGTACCGCTGAACCACGACGGCCCCAGCATTTT CASTAEPRRPQHF
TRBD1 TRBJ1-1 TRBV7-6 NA TGTGCCAGCAGCCCCAACCCCCAGGGGGGTGACACTGAAGCTTTCTTT CASSPNPQGGDTEAFF
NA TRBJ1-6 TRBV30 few TGTGCCTGGAGTGGGGACGCGAGTTCACCCCTCCACTTT CAWSGDASSPLHF
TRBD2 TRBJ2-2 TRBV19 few TGTGCCAGTAGTATTGGGAACCGGGGGGGCCAAGTGAGGGAGCTGTTTTTT CASSIGNRGGQVRELFF
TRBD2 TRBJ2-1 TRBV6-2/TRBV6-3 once TGTGCCAGCCGCCCTGGGGGACTAGCGGGAGGATGGAGCTACAATGAGCAGTTCTTC CASRPGGLAGGWSYNEQFF
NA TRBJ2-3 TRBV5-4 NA TGTGCCAGCAGCTTGGGGCTAGAGACAGATACGCAGTATTTT CASSLGLETDTQYF
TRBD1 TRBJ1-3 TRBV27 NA TGTGCCAGCAGTTCCCACTGGACAGGGAGCTCTGGAAACACCATATATTTT CASSSHWTGSSGNTIYF
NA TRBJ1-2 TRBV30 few TGTGCCTGGAGTGGCTTATTTAACGATGGCTACACCTTC CAWSGLFNDGYTF
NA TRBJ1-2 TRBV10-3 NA TGTGCCATCAGGCCTTCGGGTCTCTATGGCTACACCTTC CAIRPSGLYGYTF
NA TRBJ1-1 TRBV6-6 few TGTGCCAGCCGCAGGGCCGAAGCTTTCTTT CASRRAEAFF
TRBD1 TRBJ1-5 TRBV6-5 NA TGTGCCAGCAGCCGGACAGGGGTCAATCAGCCCCAGCATTTT CASSRTGVNQPQHF
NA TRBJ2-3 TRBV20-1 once TGCAGTCCCAGGGGAGCAGATACGCAGTATTTT CSPRGADTQYF
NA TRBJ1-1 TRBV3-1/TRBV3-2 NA TGTGCCAGCAGCCGTATGGGGGCCACTGAAGCTTTCTTT CASSRMGATEAFF
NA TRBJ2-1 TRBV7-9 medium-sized TGTGCCAGCAGCGGAATCAGCGGGCGCTCCTACAATGAGCAGTTCTTC CASSGISGRSYNEQFF
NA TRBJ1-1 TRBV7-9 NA TGTGCCAGCAGCCCTCAGCGGGGTACAAAAACTGAAGCTTTCTTT CASSPQRGTKTEAFF
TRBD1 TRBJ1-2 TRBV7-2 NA TGTGCCAGCAGCTTAGCCGGGACAGGGGGTTATGGCTACACCTTC CASSLAGTGGYGYTF
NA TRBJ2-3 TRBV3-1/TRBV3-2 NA TGTGCCAGCAGCCCCACATCAGATACGCAGTATTTT CASSPTSDTQYF
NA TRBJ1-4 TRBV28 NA TGTGCCATCGGCCCCGGGGCATATGAAAAACTGTTTTTT CAIGPGAYEKLFF